The 16 T cell receptor beta chains below come from one sample, sequenced in a study of Graves' ophthalmopathy and Graves' hyperthyroidism. From RNA, the CDR3 regions of TCR beta chains were amplified and sequenced. Second-round multiplex PCR came after a first-round RT-PCR that employed HTBI primers. TCRdb analysed the multiplex PCR reads with MiXCR anew, one entry per CDR3 protein. Seen here are about 740,000 distinct CDR3 sequences, 40% observed once, and the top ten hold 35% to 55%. The sequencing input was peripheral blood. Source of these receptors: an adult man with Graves' ophthalmopathy.

This clonotype was seen a few times. The V gene is TRBV5-1, the J gene TRBJ2-7; D perhaps matches TRBD1 (5 bases). The CDR3 runs to 15 residues. Germline CDR1 SGHRS, CDR2 YFSETQ. Between the trimmed V and J ends, which lost 1 base and 0 bases, there was a span of 11 bases. For the CDR3, the DNA is TGCGCCAGCAGCTTGACAGGTCTTCCCTCCTACGAGCAGTACTTC. It yields the protein CASSLTGLPSYEQYF. Full variable domain (remainder filled in from reference TRBV5-1 and TRBJ2-7): KAGVTQTPRYLIKTRGQQVTLSCSPISGHRSVSWYQQTPGQGLQFLFEYFSETQRNKGNFPGRFSGRQFSNSRSEMNVSTLELGDSALYLCASSLTGLPSYEQYFGPGTRLTVT.

This clonotype was seen a few times. J is TRBJ2-2 and V is TRBV5-4, with 10 bases aligning to TRBD1. Germline lookup yields CDR1 SGHNT and CDR2 YYREEE (reference sequence). This CDR3 contains 16 residues. J was trimmed by 5 bases and V by 4 bases; bases with no gene match: 8. For the CDR3, the DNA is TGTGCCAGCAGCCCCCATGGGACAGGGGTTACCGGGGAGCTGTTTTTT. Protein: CASSPHGTGVTGELFF. The complete variable domain, with remaining parts taken from reference TRBV5-4 and TRBJ2-2, reads ETGVTQSPTHLIKTRGQQVTLRCSSQSGHNTVSWYQQALGQGPQFIFQYYREEENGRGNFPPRFSGLQFPNYSSELNVNALELDDSALYLCASSPHGTGVTGELFFGEGSRLTVL.

This chain joins TRBV7-9 and TRBJ2-7; 7 nucleotides line up with TRBD1. The J segment lost 2 bases and the V segment lost 7 bases, leaving 8 bases of the junction unmatched. The CDR3 spans 14 residues. CDR1 is SEHNR, CDR2 FQNEAQ, per germline (reference sequence). DNA for the CDR3: TGTGCCAGCAATCCGTCGGGACAGACCTACGAGCAGTACTTC. Encoded protein: CASNPSGQTYEQYF.

This clonotype was counted at least ten times. The chain links TRBV9 to TRBJ1-2, with D possibly TRBD1 on 5 matching bases. The CDR3 sequence is 14 residues long. Germline V gene data show CDR1 as SGDLS and CDR2 as YYNGEE. Trimming pared 0 bases from V and 6 bases from J, leaving 12 bases between. The CDR3 DNA sequence: TGTGCCAGCAGCGTAGCTCAGGGTTCAAATGGCTACACCTTC. Amino acid sequence: CASSVAQGSNGYTF. Filled out from reference TRBV9 and TRBJ1-2, the complete variable domain reads DSGVTQTPKHLITATGQRVTLRCSPRSGDLSVYWYQQSLDQGLQFLIQYYNGEERAKGNILERFSAQQFPDLHSELNLSSLELGDSALYFCASSVAQGSNGYTFGSGTRLTVV.

The genes are TRBV5-8 and TRBJ1-1; 7 bases line up with TRBD1. The V segment lost 0 bases and the J segment 12 bases; nucleotides outside the gene matches: 5. Germline CDR1 is SGHTS and CDR2 is YDEGEE. This CDR3 region has 12 residues. DNA of the CDR3: TGTGCCAGCAGCTTGGTAGGGACAGAGACTTTCTTT. Translating gives CASSLVGTETFF.

Concerning this clonotype itself: It is likely a read error, because the conserved phenylalanine at the end of the CDR3 is missing. This chain links TRBV2 with TRBJ1-6, with D unresolved. Germline V gives CDR1 SNHLY, CDR2 FYNNEI. The CDR3 covers 9 residues. The V gene lost 3 bases and the J gene lost 14 bases, with 2 bases spanning the gap. This chain's CDR3 is CASSDSLHY. As DNA, the CDR3 is TGTGCCAGCAGTGACTCCCTCCACTAT.

The rearrangement links TRBV2 to TRBJ1-2; no clear D gene. V was cut by 0 bases and J by 1 base, with 9 bases left in between. The CDR3 has 15 residues. Germline CDR1 and CDR2: SNHLY and FYNNEI. CDR3 amino acids: CASSEALESNYGYTF. CDR3 bases: TGTGCCAGCAGTGAAGCGCTGGAGAGTAACTATGGCTACACCTTC.

This chain uses TRBV7-8 with TRBJ1-6; the D gene is possibly TRBD1 (5 bases). Germline CDR1 SGHVS, CDR2 FQNEAQ. The CDR3 is 11 amino acids. The DNA of the CDR3 is TGTGCGGGCCAGGGAGGATCACCCCTCCACTTT. Its protein product is CAGQGGSPLHF.

This clonotype has a handful of counts. This chain joins TRBV2 and TRBJ1-2; D is possibly TRBD1 (5 bases). V was trimmed by 6 bases and J by 4 bases, leaving 18 bases between them. The CDR3 runs to 15 residues. Germline V gene lookup returns CDR1 SNHLY and CDR2 FYNNEI. The CDR3 region has the DNA TGTGCCAGCAGAGGTTCTGGAGAGGGGACCTATGGCTACACCTTC. Translation gives CASRGSGEGTYGYTF.

The gene calls are TRBV20-1 and TRBJ1-4; no clear D gene. The CDR3 runs to 13 residues. From germline, CDR1 is DFQATT and CDR2 SNEGSKA (reference sequence). In nucleotides, the CDR3 is TGCGGTGGCCTCATGCATCCTAATGAAAAACTGTTTTTT. Residues: CGGLMHPNEKLFF.

The V gene is TRBV10-3, the J gene TRBJ1-1; the D gene is possibly TRBD1 (6 bases). The V gene's germline CDR1 is ENHRY and CDR2 SYGVKD. This CDR3 is built from 15 residues. The germline V and J ends were trimmed by 3 bases and 2 bases, with 13 bases remaining between them. The CDR3 nucleotides read TGTGCCATCAGTGACGCGGGGGGCAGAAACACTGAAGCTTTCTTT. Encoded protein: CAISDAGGRNTEAFF.

This clonotype was seen only once. The chain links TRBV15 to TRBJ1-2; weak D call: TRBD1 (5 bases). Germline CDR1 is LNHNV and CDR2 is YYDKDF (reference sequence). Trimming pared 3 bases from V and 5 bases from J, leaving 13 bases between. CDR3 length: 14 amino acids. CDR3 DNA sequence: TGTGCCACCAGCAGTCTGACAGCGCAATATGGCTACACCTTC. As protein: CATSSLTAQYGYTF.

The DNA for the CDR3 is TGCAGCGTTGAAAGGTCAGGCATTTACAATGGCTACACCTTC. This translates into CSVERSGIYNGYTF. This chain links TRBV29-1 with TRBJ1-2; D gene uncertain. With 2 bases removed from V and 6 bases from J, the gap between germline ends came to 16 bases. Germline loops: CDR1 SQVTM, CDR2 ANQGSEA. This CDR3 is built from 14 residues.

Of note for this clonotype: At one boundary the junction diverges from the germline segment, which might be a read error. The chain employs TRBV25-1 and TRBJ2-3, with 11 bases lining up with TRBD2. Germline CDR1 reads MGHDK; CDR2 reads SYGVNS. The length of the CDR3 is 18 residues. This chain's CDR3 is CASSDPGLAGTYTNTQYF. CDR3 sequence (DNA): TGTGCCAGCAGTGATCCTGGACTAGCGGGCACCTACACAAATACGCAGTATTTT.

This rearrangement joins TRBV9 to TRBJ2-5, with D maybe TRBD2 (5 bases). This CDR3 has 15 amino acids. Germline V lookup: CDR1 SGDLS, CDR2 YYNGEE. V was shortened by 0 bases and J by 2 bases, with 11 bases between the two germline ends. CDR3 in DNA: TGTGCCAGCAGCGTAGCTACGGGGAGACAAGAGACCCAGTACTTC. It codes for CASSVATGRQETQYF.

The gene calls are TRBV24-1 and TRBJ1-5; TRBD1 matches 9 bases. This CDR3 comprises 17 residues. Trimming removed 11 bases from V and 2 bases from J; junction bases left unmatched: 15. Germline CDR1 reads KGHDR; CDR2 reads SFDVKD. The CDR3 region has the DNA TGTGCCAGCTCCTCGGACAGGGGCCCGGTGGGCAATCAGCCCCAGCATTTT. Protein product: CASSSDRGPVGNQPQHF.